The 2 T cell receptor beta chains reported below all come from one sample, sequenced in a study of human T cells and chemical hapten exposure. Time point in this sample: patch test 1, 2 weeks after DPC sensitization. Treatment noted: therapeutic diphenylcyclopropenone sensitization with weekly scalp DPC. TCRdb re-analysed the RACE reads in MiXCR, keeping a single row per CDR3 protein. Among around 380,000 distinct CDR3 sequences listed, approximately 5% were seen once. The specimen was whole blood, collected in connection with sensitization to the hapten diphenylcyclopropenone (DPC). These receptors came from a woman in her fifties or sixties with alopecia areata. Some clones in this sample may be carry-over from other donors' samples.

Ten or more counts support this clonotype. V gene TRBV12-3 or TRBV12-4 combines with J gene TRBJ2-5; D may be TRBD1 (5 bases). This CDR3 has 15 amino acids. Trimming took off 5 bases at V and 1 base at J, with 14 bases between the two ends. The chain's CDR3 is CASSPDSSFQETQYF. CDR3 nucleotide sequence: TGTGCCAGCAGTCCCGACAGTAGCTTCCAAGAGACCCAGTACTTC.

This clonotype showed up just a few times. The chain has TRBV12-3 or TRBV12-4 and TRBJ2-5, with D unclear. Trimming stripped 4 bases from V and 5 bases from J, with 14 bases between. The CDR3 extends over 14 amino acids. CDR3 sequence reads: CASSSDGPGETQYF. Here the CDR3 DNA reads TGTGCCAGCAGTTCGGACGGCCCTGGGGAGACCCAGTACTTC.